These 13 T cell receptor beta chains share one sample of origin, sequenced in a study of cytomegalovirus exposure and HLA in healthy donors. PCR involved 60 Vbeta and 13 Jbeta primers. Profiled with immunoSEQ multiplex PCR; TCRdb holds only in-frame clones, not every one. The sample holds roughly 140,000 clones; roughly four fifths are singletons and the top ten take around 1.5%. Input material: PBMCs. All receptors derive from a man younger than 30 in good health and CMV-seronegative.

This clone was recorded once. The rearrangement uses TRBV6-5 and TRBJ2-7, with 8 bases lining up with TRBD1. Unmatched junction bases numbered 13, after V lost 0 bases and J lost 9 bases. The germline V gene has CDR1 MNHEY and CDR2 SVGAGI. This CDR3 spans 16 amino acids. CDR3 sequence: CASSYSIGTGPKMQYF. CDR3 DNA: TGTGCCAGCAGTTACTCGATCGGGACAGGCCCCAAAATGCAGTACTTC.

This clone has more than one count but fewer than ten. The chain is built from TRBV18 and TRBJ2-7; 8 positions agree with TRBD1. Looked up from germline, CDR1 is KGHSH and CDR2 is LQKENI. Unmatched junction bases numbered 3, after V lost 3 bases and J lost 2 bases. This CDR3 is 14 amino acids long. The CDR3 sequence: CASSPLQGAYEQYF. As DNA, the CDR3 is TGTGCCAGCTCACCGCTACAGGGGGCCTACGAGCAGTACTTC.

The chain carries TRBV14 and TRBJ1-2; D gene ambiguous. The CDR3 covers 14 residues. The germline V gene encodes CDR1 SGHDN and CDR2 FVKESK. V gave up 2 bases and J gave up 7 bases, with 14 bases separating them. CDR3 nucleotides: TGTGCCAGCAGCCAACTAAAAGGGAGTACTGGCTACACCTTC. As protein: CASSQLKGSTGYTF.

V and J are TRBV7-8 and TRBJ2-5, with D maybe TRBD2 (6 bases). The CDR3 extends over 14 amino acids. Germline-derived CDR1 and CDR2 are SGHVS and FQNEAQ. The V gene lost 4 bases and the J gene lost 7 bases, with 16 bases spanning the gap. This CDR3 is CASSSGTAKGTQYF. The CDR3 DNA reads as TGTGCCAGCAGCTCCGGGACTGCCAAGGGGACCCAGTACTTC. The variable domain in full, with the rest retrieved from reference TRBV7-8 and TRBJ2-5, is GAGVSQSPRYKVAKRGQDVALRCDPISGHVSLFWYQQALGQGPEFLTYFQNEAQLDKSGLPSDRFFAERPEGSVSTLKIQRTQQEDSAVYLCASSSGTAKGTQYFGPGTRLLVL.

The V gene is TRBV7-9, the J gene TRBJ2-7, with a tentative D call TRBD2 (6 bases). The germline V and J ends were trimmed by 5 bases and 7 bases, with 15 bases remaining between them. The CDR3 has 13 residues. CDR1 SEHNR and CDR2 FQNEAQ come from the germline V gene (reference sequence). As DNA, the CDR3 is TGTGCCAGCAGCCCTGGGAGGCCGGGGGAGCAGTACTTC. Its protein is CASSPGRPGEQYF.

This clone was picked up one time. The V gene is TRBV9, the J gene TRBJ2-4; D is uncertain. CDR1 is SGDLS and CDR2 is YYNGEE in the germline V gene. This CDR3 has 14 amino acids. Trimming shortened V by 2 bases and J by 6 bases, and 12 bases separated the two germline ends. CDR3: CASSVESKTNIQYF. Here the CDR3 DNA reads TGTGCCAGCAGCGTGGAGTCGAAGACAAACATTCAGTACTTC. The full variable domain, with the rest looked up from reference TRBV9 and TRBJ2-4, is DSGVTQTPKHLITATGQRVTLRCSPRSGDLSVYWYQQSLDQGLQFLIQYYNGEERAKGNILERFSAQQFPDLHSELNLSSLELGDSALYFCASSVESKTNIQYFGAGTRLSVL.

Here the CDR3 reads CASSLVLWDTRNEQFF. CDR3 DNA: TGTGCCAGCAGCTTAGTGCTCTGGGACACACGCAATGAGCAGTTCTTC. The V gene is TRBV7-8, the J gene TRBJ2-1, with a weak D call TRBD1 (6 bases). Germline V gives CDR1 SGHVS, CDR2 FQNEAQ. The CDR3 is made up of 16 amino acids. V gave up 1 base and J gave up 6 bases, with 16 bases separating them.

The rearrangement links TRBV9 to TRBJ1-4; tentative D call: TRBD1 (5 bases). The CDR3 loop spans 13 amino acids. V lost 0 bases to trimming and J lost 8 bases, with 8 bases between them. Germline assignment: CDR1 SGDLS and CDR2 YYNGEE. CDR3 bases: TGTGCCAGCAGCGTAGGACAGACGGAAAAACTGTTTTTT. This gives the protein CASSVGQTEKLFF.

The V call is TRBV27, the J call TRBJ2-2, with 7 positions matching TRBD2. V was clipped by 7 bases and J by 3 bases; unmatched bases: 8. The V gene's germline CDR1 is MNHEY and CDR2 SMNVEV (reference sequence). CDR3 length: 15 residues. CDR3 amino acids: CASKRGLPYTGELFF. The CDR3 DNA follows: TGTGCCAGCAAACGGGGACTACCATACACCGGGGAGCTGTTTTTT.

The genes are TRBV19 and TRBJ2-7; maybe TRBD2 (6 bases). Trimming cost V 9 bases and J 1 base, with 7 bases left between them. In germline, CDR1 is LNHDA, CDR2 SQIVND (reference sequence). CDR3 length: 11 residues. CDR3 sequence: CASGGSYEQYF. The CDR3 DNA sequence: TGTGCCAGCGGAGGGTCCTACGAGCAGTACTTC.

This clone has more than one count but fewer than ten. In DNA form, the CDR3 reads TGTGCCAGCAGTTTATCTCCGACCGGGATCGCTGAAGCTTTCTTT. Translating it yields CASSLSPTGIAEAFF. The chain employs TRBV27 and TRBJ1-1; D remains unclear. Trimming took off 0 bases at V and 6 bases at J, with 14 bases between the two ends. The CDR3 consists of 15 residues. Looked up from germline, CDR1 is MNHEY and CDR2 is SMNVEV (reference sequence).

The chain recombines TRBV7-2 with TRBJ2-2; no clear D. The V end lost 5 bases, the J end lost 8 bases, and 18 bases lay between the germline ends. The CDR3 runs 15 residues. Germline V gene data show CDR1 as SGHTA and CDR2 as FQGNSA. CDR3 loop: CASSPRLGPRGELFF. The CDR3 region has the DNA TGTGCCAGCAGCCCTAGGTTGGGTCCAAGGGGGGAGCTGTTTTTT.

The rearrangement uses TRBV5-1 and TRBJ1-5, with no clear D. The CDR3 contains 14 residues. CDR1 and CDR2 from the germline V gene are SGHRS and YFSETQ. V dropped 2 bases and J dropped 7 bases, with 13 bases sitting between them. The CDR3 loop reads CASSFNGLEQPQHF. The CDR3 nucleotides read TGCGCCAGCAGCTTTAACGGCCTGGAGCAGCCCCAGCATTTT.